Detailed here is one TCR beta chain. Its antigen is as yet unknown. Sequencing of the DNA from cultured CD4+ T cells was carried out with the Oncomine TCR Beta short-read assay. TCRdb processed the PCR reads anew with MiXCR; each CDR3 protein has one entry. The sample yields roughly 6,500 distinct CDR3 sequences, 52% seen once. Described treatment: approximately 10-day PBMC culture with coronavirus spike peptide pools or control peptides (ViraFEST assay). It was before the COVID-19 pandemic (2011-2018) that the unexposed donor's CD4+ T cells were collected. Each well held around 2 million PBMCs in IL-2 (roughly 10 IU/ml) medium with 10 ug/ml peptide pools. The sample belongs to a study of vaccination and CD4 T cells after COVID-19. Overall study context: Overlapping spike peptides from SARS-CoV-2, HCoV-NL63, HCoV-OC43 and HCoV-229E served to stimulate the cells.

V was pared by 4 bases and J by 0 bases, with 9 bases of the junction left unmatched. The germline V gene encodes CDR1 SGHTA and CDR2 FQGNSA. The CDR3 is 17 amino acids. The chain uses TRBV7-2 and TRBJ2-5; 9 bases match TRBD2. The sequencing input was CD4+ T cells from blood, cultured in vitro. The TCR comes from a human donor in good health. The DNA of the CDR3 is TGTGCCAGCAGCTCAATGGGCGGGAGGGGTAACCAAGAGACCCAGTACTTC. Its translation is CASSSMGGRGNQETQYF.